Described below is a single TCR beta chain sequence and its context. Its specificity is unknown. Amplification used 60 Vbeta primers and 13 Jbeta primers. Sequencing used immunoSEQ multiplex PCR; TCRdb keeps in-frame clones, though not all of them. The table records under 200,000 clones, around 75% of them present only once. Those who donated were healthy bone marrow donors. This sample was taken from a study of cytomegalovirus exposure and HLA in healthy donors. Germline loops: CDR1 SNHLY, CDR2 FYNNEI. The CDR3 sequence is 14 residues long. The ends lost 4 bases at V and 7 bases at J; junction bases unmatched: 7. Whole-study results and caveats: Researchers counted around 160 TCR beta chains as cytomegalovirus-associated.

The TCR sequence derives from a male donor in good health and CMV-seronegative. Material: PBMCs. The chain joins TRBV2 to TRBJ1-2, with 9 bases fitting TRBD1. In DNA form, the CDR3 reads TGTGCCAGCAGTGTGCGGACAGGGGACCTTGGCTACACCTTC. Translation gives CASSVRTGDLGYTF. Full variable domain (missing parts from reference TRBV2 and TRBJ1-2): EPEVTQTPSHQVTQMGQEVILRCVPISNHLYFYWYRQILGQKVEFLVSFYNNEISEKSEIFDDQFSVERPDGSNFTLKIRSTKLEDSAMYFCASSVRTGDLGYTFGSGTRLTVV.